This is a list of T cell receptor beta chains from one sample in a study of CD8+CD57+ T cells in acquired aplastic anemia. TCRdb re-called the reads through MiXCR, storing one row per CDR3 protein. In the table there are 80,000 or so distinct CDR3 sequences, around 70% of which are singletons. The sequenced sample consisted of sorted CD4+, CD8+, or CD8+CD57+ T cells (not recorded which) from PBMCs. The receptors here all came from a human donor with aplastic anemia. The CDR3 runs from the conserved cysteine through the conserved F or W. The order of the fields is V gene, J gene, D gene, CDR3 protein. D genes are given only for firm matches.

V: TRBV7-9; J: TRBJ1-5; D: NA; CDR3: CASSRQGSNQPQHF
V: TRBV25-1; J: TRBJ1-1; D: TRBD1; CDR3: CASSVQGGGDTEAFF
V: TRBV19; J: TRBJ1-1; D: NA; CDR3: CASIVGPSEAFF
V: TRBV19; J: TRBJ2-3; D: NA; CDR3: CASSGKTSSNTQYF
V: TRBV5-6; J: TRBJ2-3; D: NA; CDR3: CASSLGVYRETDTQYF
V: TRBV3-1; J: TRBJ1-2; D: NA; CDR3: CASSQPTYGYTF
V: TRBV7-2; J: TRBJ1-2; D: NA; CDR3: CASSRPGGVYGYTF
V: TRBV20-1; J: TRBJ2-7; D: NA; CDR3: CSASLLDYEQYF
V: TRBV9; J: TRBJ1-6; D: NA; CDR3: CASSVASNSPLHF
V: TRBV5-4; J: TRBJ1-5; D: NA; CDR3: CASSFLDSNDYSNQPQHF
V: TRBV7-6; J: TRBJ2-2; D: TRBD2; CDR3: CASSNRLAGGRGTGELFF
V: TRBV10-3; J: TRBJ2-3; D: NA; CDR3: CAIGTDTQYF
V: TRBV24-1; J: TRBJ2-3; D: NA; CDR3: CATSQGSTDTQYF
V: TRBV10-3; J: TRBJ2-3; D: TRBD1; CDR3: CATKGASPTDTQYF
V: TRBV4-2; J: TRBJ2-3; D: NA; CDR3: CASSLWASTDTQYF
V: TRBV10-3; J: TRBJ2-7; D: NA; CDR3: CAISGTTTGTYEQYF
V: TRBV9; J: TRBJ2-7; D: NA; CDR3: CASSVTDSPYEQYF
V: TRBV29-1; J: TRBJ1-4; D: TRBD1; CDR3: CSVDRVTNEKLFF
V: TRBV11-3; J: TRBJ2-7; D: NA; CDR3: CASSLFSDQVSEQYF
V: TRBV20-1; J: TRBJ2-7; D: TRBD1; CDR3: CSATDRATYEQYF
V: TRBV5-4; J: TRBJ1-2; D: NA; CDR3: CASSLGTGYTF
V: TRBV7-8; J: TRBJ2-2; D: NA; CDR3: CASNPLRGTPLDGELFF